This TCR beta chain originates from a study of Tregs in tolerant kidney transplant recipients. Generated by immunoSEQ multiplex PCR, the TCRdb table keeps only in-frame clones and is missing some. Among about 240,000 clones listed, 65% to 85% were seen once. Points on this clone: Its antigen is still unknown.

The CDR3 runs 13 residues. Trimming removed 5 bases from V and 5 bases from J, with 10 bases in between. Germline CDR1 and CDR2: ENHRY and SYGVKD. Findings and limits, study-wide: Biological reproducibility was not directly addressed, but technical replication error appeared minimal. Activated donor B cell expansion appeared to reveal the most relevant donor-specific TCRbeta repertoire.

The TCR originated in a human donor in good health. Sequencing used CD4+ T cells from blood. This chain joins TRBV10-3 and TRBJ1-5, with unresolved D. The CDR3, as DNA: TGTGCCATCAGTCGTGACGGATATCAGCCCCAGCATTTT. The encoded protein is CAISRDGYQPQHF.